This TCR beta chain emerged from a study of cytomegalovirus exposure and HLA in healthy donors (dated by TCRdb to the late 2010s). Some background on the complete study: An earlier analysis of roughly 630 of the donors reported 250 to 350 Gb of sequence data and more than 90 million unique TCR beta sequences from about 200 million T cells. Rather than using new phenotypic data, the later analysis identified candidate immune exposures from TCR beta sequences and from how often those sequences occurred across donors. Donor age, sex, ethnicity and CMV serostatus were collected together with the repertoire data. Every discovery cohort repertoire had been produced on one sequencing platform. The study combined high-throughput TCR immunosequencing, statistical association of individual TCRs with disease status, and machine learning to predict cytomegalovirus infection status. Among some 400 genotyped donors of the cohort, an average of approximately 200,000 unique TCR beta nucleotide sequences was sequenced per donor, of which about 18% were non-productive. A separate validation cohort of roughly 130 different subjects was used in addition to the approximately 670-subject first cohort. An early release covering over 500 HLA-typed donors comprised about 290 gigabases of sequencing data and around 85 million unique TCR sequences. The study was designed to test whether signatures of past pathogen exposure could be identified by cataloging public T cell receptors. Four to six DR-DQ haplotypes were handled as single units for association and clustering because linkage in the cohort was strong. An earlier analysis of nearly 600 of the donors applied high-throughput TCR beta sequencing to assess whether each TCR beta V gene segment acted as functional or pseudogenic. A later analysis re-analyzed previously published TCR beta repertoires from 650 to 800 donors and added high-resolution HLA genotyping to study TCR occurrence patterns. The number of donors typed differed by locus, with 629-630 for A, B, C, DRB1 and DQB1, over 500 for DQA1, 606 for DPA1, and some 450 for DPB1. Among the roughly 400 genotyped donors, approximately 82% belonged to the genetic ancestry cluster associated with self-reported Caucasian donors. The T cell repertoires of 700 or so subjects were profiled by immunosequencing and related to cytomegalovirus serostatus. Class I and class II HLA loci were covered by the typing at four-digit resolution. Genome-wide SNP genotypes for about 55% of the roughly 670 donors were used in a later genetic analysis, which treated that subset as a discovery cohort.

Spanning cysteine to phenylalanine, the CDR3 consists of 15 amino acids. Left in the record is the CDR3 DNA by itself, 45 bases read in frame from the first base. The V end loses 1 base and the J end loses 4 bases, and a stretch of 16 bases separates them. The germline V gene sets CDR1 to SQVTM and CDR2 to ANQGSEA. A remark on this clone: The specificity of this receptor is unknown. Base qualities are not provided; no much larger clone lies one nucleotide away.

Libraries were made using the immunoSEQ multiplex PCR assay. A mixture of 60 forward primers for TCR Vbeta segments and 13 reverse primers for TCR Jbeta segments was used in the multiplex PCR. Amplification of the CDR3 region of rearranged TCR beta genes was performed with a multiplex PCR assay on genomic DNA. The Illumina HiSeq System was used to sequence the amplified TCR beta libraries as 87-base-pair reads. The paper's data handling went like this. A later analysis tallied roughly 76 million unique TCR beta chains across the 666 repertoires, and about 12 million of those chains were shared by two or more donors. To remove PCR and sequencing errors, raw reads were error-corrected and collapsed into unique sequences using a nearest-neighbor algorithm that merged closely related sequences. To assign V, D and J gene segments, CDR3 sequences were aligned to IMGT reference sequences. For a sequence to be retained, a match of at least six nucleotides was required to both a V gene segment and a J gene segment. A rearrangement counted as productive if the CDR3 had no stop codons and remained in frame with V and J, and every other rearrangement counted as non-productive. Following IMGT convention, CDR3 was defined as the stretch from the second conserved V-encoded cysteine to the conserved J-encoded phenylalanine. The earlier analysis of roughly 590 of the donors excluded sequences that lacked an unambiguous match to a single V gene segment. An earlier analysis of 450 to 650 of the donors called V segments functional above 56.7% productive rearrangements and segregating when the between-donor standard deviation exceeded 5%. To diagnose cytomegalovirus status from the catalog of TCR beta chain sequences, a statistical classification framework was built. In a later analysis, TCR nucleotide sequences were compared against IMGT/GENE-DB human TR gene sequences so that V and J genes could be assigned. In a later analysis, CDR3 sequences and most-parsimonious VDJ recombination scenarios were assigned using the TCRdist pipeline. In a later analysis, every TCR beta chain was defined by the combination of its CDR3 amino acid sequence and its V-gene family, and reads without a unique V-gene family were dropped. As a way to deal with suspected cross-contamination and a sequencing artifact, a later analysis dropped under 600 nucleotide sequences that were highly shared and had low generation probability. In a later analysis, a clonal expansion index for each public chain was calculated from normalized within-repertoire ranks of inferred template counts. Generation probabilities in a later analysis came from a VDJ recombination model fitted to out-of-frame rearrangements, and those results were checked against IGoR. In a later analysis, hypergeometric tests were used to score TCR-TCR, TCR-HLA and TCR-CMV co-occurrence, with a repertoire-size bias correction applied to TCR pairs. In a later analysis, false discovery rates were estimated by permuting HLA or CMV assignments 20 times. In a later analysis, co-occurring TCRs were grouped using DBSCAN, with TCRdist sequence similarity added in when clustering inside HLA-allele-positive subsets. For co-occurrence clustering, repertoires with fewer than 30,000 or more than 120,000 public chains were excluded, along with five repertoires with anomalous nucleotide sharing. The table was pulled from immuneACCESS by TCRdb, which kept in-frame rearrangements only. Such tables lose some clones; where checked, under half of the loss comes from unresolved V genes, and the rest has no known cause. The V and J calls and clone size are taken from that table; D and trimming were inferred from the DNA. The sample table lists some 150,000 clones, 70% to 80% of them with a count of one. Together, the top ten hold more than 9.5% of the sample.

Broad study findings and their caveats: The 87-base-pair reads could not distinguish some IMGT-functional V segments, including TRBV6-2 and TRBV6-3, so those segments were excluded. A cluster of highly shared sequence variants was judged likely to represent a technical artifact of the sequencing pipeline. Specific HLA alleles were associated with over 15,000 TCR beta sequences at a false discovery rate of 0.05 in a later analysis. A further reported finding was that TCR beta sequences accurately predicted the HLA-A and HLA-B alleles for most subjects in the first cohort. A later genetic analysis reported fewer N-insertions in productive TCRs among donors in an Asian-associated ancestry cluster than the roughly 640-donor mean. Because counts were too low, some 17 rarely observed V segments, including chromosome 9 orphons, were excluded from the earlier analysis of 587 of the donors. Correlated functional status among segregating V segments might reflect linkage disequilibrium, but an unknown experimental factor could not be ruled out. According to a later analysis, TCR association rates differed among HLA loci, with DRB1 alleles showing the most associated TCRs and HLA-C alleles showing the fewest. The presence/absence analyses assumed that sequencing depth was roughly uniform across donors, and that assumption may not be true. It was suggested by the authors that the approach could potentially be generalized to other disease states and immunological phenotypes. When HLA alleles, especially DR and DQ, strongly co-occurred, TCR associations were difficult to assign to individual alleles. CMV serostatus was the only immune exposure information available for the cohort. Cytomegalovirus status was reported to be diagnosed by the classifier with high specificity and sensitivity in both the original and validation cohorts. Most TCR sequences were seen in very few donors, while some public TCRs were found in many individuals. A total of 150 or so TCR beta chains were listed by the study as associated with cytomegalovirus. A later genetic analysis associated a missense DCLRE1C variant with V-gene and J-gene trimming of TCR beta chains, and an independent cohort replicated the association. In a later analysis, HLA-associated TCR beta chains were found to be more clonally expanded and to have lower generation probabilities than equally common non-associated chains. A few of the identified cytomegalovirus-associated TCR beta chains were confirmed in vitro to be specific for cytomegalovirus antigens. A later analysis found that most CMV-associated TCR beta chains appeared HLA-restricted, with HLA associations seemingly driven largely by CMV exposure. According to a later analysis, parvovirus B19, influenza, CMV and Epstein-Barr virus appeared linked to several top co-occurrence clusters. This cohort had only TCR beta chains sequenced, and the lack of alpha or paired-chain data limited which features could be detected. In an earlier analysis of 587 of the donors, most TCR beta V segments appeared in productive rearrangements about 87% or about 30% of the time, broadly matching IMGT annotations. HLA typing was unavailable for some donors at each locus, so association tests used only the typed subset.

The cohort consisted of 666 healthy bone marrow donors. Cohort members were all nominally healthy when sampled, although unrecorded immune exposures were likely present. The donor was CMV seropositive and belonged to the group of about 290 seropositive cohort members. Every donor gave a peripheral blood sample, and the peripheral blood mononuclear cells from that sample were used for TCR beta sequencing. Genomic DNA extraction from the blood cell samples was performed with the Qiagen DNeasy Blood Extraction Kit. The V gene is TRBV29-1 and the J gene is TRBJ1-2; TRBD1 could be the D gene, as 5 bases match. The clonotype was recovered from a man younger than 35 in good health and CMV-seropositive. The sample comprised PBMCs. The CDR3 protein sequence reads: CSVEGGGQRPYGYTF. The DNA reads as follows: TGCAGCGTTGAAGGGGGGGGTCAACGTCCCTATGGCTACACCTTC.